This paragraph reports one T cell receptor beta chain. Its target is unknown. Looked up from germline, CDR1 is SGHAT and CDR2 is FQNNGV. This CDR3 contains 14 residues. V shed 3 bases and J 7 bases; nucleotides not matched to a gene: 4. This record belongs to a study of OX40 agonist ivuxolimab in advanced cancers. Study in general: Participants averaged about 66 years of age (range roughly 20 to 90) and were 82.7% male. Of the participants, approximately 38% had some prior anti-PD-1, anti-PD-L1 or anti-CTLA-4 therapy, which was allowed.

Study-wide points: Clonal expansion was seen in CD4+ and CD8+ blood T cells by week 6 at 0.1 to 3.0 mg/kg.

Libraries were prepared by immunoSEQ multiplex PCR; TCRdb keeps only in-frame clonotypes and omits some of them. The sample carries 55,000 to 70,000 clones, roughly 85% recorded once. The genes are TRBV11-2 and TRBJ2-7; TRBD1 matches 12 bases. This receptor was identified in an adult with an advanced solid tumor such as melanoma, head and neck, liver or kidney cancer. Source: CD4+ or CD8+ T cells sorted from blood, taken in a trial of the OX40 agonist ivuxolimab. The CDR3 DNA sequence: TGTGCCAGCAGCTTGGGACAGGGGGCGGGGGAGCAGTACTTC. Its translation is CASSLGQGAGEQYF.